This is a list of T cell receptor beta chains from one sample in a study of shared clonotypes between healthy human individuals. Generated by immunoSEQ multiplex PCR, the TCRdb table keeps only in-frame clones and is missing some. The sample includes 2 million to 2.5 million clones, 80% to 95% seen only once; the top ten take approximately 0.4%. Sequencing input: naive CD4+ T cells from PBMCs. These receptors all come from a young man in good health. Some clones in this sample may be carry-over from other donors' samples. The CDR3 runs from the conserved cysteine through the conserved F or W. A D gene is named only where the DNA matches it firmly. Clone size is shown for a subset of rows, as once, few, many or a class of expanded clone.

cdr3_length | d_call | clone_size | j_call | v_call | cdr3_nt | cdr3_aa
15 | - | - | TRBJ1-6 | TRBV5-6 | TGTGCCAGCAGCTTGCGCAGAGTTTCAAATTCACCCCTCCACTTT | CASSLRRVSNSPLHF
15 | TRBD1 | - | TRBJ1-2 | TRBV19 | TGTGCCAGTAGTCACCGACAGGGATGGCACTATGGCTACACCTTC | CASSHRQGWHYGYTF
16 | TRBD1 | - | TRBJ1-4 | TRBV18 | TGTGCCAGCTCACCGCAGGGGGCGGGTACTAATGAAAAACTGTTTTTT | CASSPQGAGTNEKLFF
15 | - | - | TRBJ2-7 | TRBV27 | TGTGCCAGCACCCCCCTCGGGCTGGAGTCTACCGAGCAGTACTTC | CASTPLGLESTEQYF
13 | - | - | TRBJ2-5 | TRBV5-1 | TGCGCCAGCAGTTCGGGGAGTGCAGAGACCCAGTACTTC | CASSSGSAETQYF
13 | - | - | TRBJ1-5 | TRBV30 | TGTGCCTGGAGTGTAGGGCAGAATCAGCCCCAGCATTTT | CAWSVGQNQPQHF
15 | - | once | TRBJ1-5 | TRBV28 | TGTGCCAACGGGGATGCACAGGGTGGGAATCAGCCCCAGCATTTT | CANGDAQGGNQPQHF
11 | TRBD1 | - | TRBJ2-7 | TRBV28 | TGTGCCACCCGGGACAGTTACGAGCAGTACTTC | CATRDSYEQYF
13 | - | - | TRBJ2-3 | TRBV2 | TGTGCCAGCAGGGGGGAAGTGACAGATACGCAGTATTTT | CASRGEVTDTQYF
15 | TRBD1 | - | TRBJ1-3 | TRBV28 | TGTGCCAGCAGTTTACCTAGGACAGGGGGAAACACCATATATTTT | CASSLPRTGGNTIYF
18 | - | - | TRBJ1-4 | TRBV29-1 | TGCAGCGTTGAACCGGGTCTGGTGGGGGGGGCGTATGGTGAAAAACTGTTTTTT | CSVEPGLVGGAYGEKLFF
18 | TRBD1 | - | TRBJ2-2 | TRBV4-3 | TGCGCCAGCAGCCAAGAGCCCCCGGGACAGGGGCCTACCGGGGAGCTGTTTTTT | CASSQEPPGQGPTGELFF
13 | - | - | TRBJ2-2 | TRBV9 | TGTGCCAGCAGCGTCCGGGGCGTCGGGGAGCTGTTTTTT | CASSVRGVGELFF
11 | - | - | TRBJ2-3 | TRBV20-1 | TGCAGTGCTAGAATTGCAGATACGCAGTATTTT | CSARIADTQYF
17 | - | - | TRBJ1-3 | TRBV28 | TGTGCCAGCAGTTTGGGGCTTCCCGGGGGGGCTGGAAACACCATATATTTT | CASSLGLPGGAGNTIYF
13 | - | - | TRBJ2-7 | TRBV7-4 | TGTGCCAGCAGCCGACAGTACCCCTACGAGCAGTACTTC | CASSRQYPYEQYF
14 | - | - | TRBJ2-3 | TRBV14 | TGTGCCAGCAGCCAAGGCCTAGGCACAGATACGCAGTATTTT | CASSQGLGTDTQYF
13 | - | - | TRBJ2-1 | TRBV6-5 | TGTGCCAGCAGGCGGTTTGGGATTGATGAGCAGTTCTTC | CASRRFGIDEQFF
13 | - | - | TRBJ2-3 | TRBV6-1 | TGTGCCAGCAGACACGCGTGGGAGGATACGCAGTATTTT | CASRHAWEDTQYF
15 | - | - | TRBJ2-1 | TRBV4-2 | TGTGCCAGCAGCCAAGACCCGCTCGTCTACAATGAGCAGTTCTTC | CASSQDPLVYNEQFF
16 | - | - | TRBJ2-2 | TRBV21-1 | TGTGCCAGCAAGGACAGGGACGCCCTGGTGACCGGGGAGCTGTTTTTT | CASKDRDALVTGELFF
15 | - | - | TRBJ2-3 | TRBV7-2 | TGTGCCAGCAGCTTAGGGCTAGCAGACGCAGATACGCAGTATTTT | CASSLGLADADTQYF
17 | TRBD1 | - | TRBJ1-5 | TRBV18 | TGTGCCAGCTCACCACAGGGACAGGTCAATAGCAATCAGCCCCAGCATTTT | CASSPQGQVNSNQPQHF
14 | - | - | TRBJ2-1 | TRBV5-6 | TGTGCCAGCAGCTTGGACAGGGTCTACAATGAGCAGTTCTTC | CASSLDRVYNEQFF
12 | - | once | TRBJ2-5 | TRBV5-1 | TGCGCCAGCAGCTTGGCCTCGGAGGCCCAGTACTTC | CASSLASEAQYF
16 | - | - | TRBJ2-2 | TRBV19 | TGTGCCAGTAGTACCCGCAGGGATCCAAACACCGGGGAGCTGTTTTTT | CASSTRRDPNTGELFF
14 | - | - | TRBJ2-2 | TRBV4-3 | TGCGCCAGCAGCCACGGGCGAGACACCGGGGAGCTGTTTTTT | CASSHGRDTGELFF
15 | - | - | TRBJ2-2 | TRBV5-4 | TGTGCCAGCAGCAAACCGACAGAGAACACCGGGGAGCTGTTTTTT | CASSKPTENTGELFF
13 | - | - | TRBJ1-1 | TRBV9 | TGTGCCAGCAGCCTACGCCCGAACACTGAAGCTTTCTTT | CASSLRPNTEAFF
12 | - | - | TRBJ2-3 | TRBV10-3 | TGTGCCATCAGGGGAACGACAGATACGCAGTATTTT | CAIRGTTDTQYF
14 | - | - | TRBJ2-5 | TRBV27 | TGTGCCAGCAGTTTAACATTTGGGAGGGAGACCCAGTACTTC | CASSLTFGRETQYF
16 | - | - | TRBJ2-2 | TRBV4-1 | TGCGCCAGCAGCCAAGACGGGAGAGGGACCACCGGGGAGCTGTTTTTT | CASSQDGRGTTGELFF
16 | TRBD2 | - | TRBJ2-7 | TRBV19 | TGTGCCAGTAGAAGAGGGACTAGCGGGAGTGTATACGAGCAGTACTTC | CASRRGTSGSVYEQYF
16 | TRBD2 | - | TRBJ2-1 | TRBV27 | TGTGCCAGCAGTTTATTGGCTAGCGGGAGAGCGAATGAGCAGTTCTTC | CASSLLASGRANEQFF
18 | TRBD1 | - | TRBJ2-2 | TRBV28 | TGTGCCAGCAGTTACCCCCGGGACAGAACCTTTTTTACCGGGGAGCTGTTTTTT | CASSYPRDRTFFTGELFF
12 | - | - | TRBJ2-3 | TRBV4-3 | TGCGCCAGCAGCCAAGAAGGGGGGGCCGAGTATTTT | CASSQEGGAEYF
12 | TRBD1 | - | TRBJ1-4 | TRBV4-1 | TGCGCCAGCAGCCACCTACAGGGGACACTGTTTTTT | CASSHLQGTLFF
16 | TRBD1 | - | TRBJ2-1 | TRBV4-2 | TGTGCCAGCAGCCAAGGGGACAGGGTCTCGTACAATGAGCAGTTCTTC | CASSQGDRVSYNEQFF
13 | - | - | TRBJ2-6 | TRBV5-1 | TGCGCCAGCAGCTTGAGTGGGGCCAACGTCCTGACTTTC | CASSLSGANVLTF
19 | TRBD1 | - | TRBJ2-7 | TRBV5-1 | TGCGCCAGCAGCTTGAAGGGGACAGGGCTTAGGCTTCCCTCCTACGAGCAGTACTTC | CASSLKGTGLRLPSYEQYF
12 | - | - | TRBJ2-5 | TRBV29-1 | TGCAGCGGATCCGTGGGGGCGAGGACCCAGTACTTC | CSGSVGARTQYF
14 | - | - | TRBJ2-3 | TRBV11-2 | TGTGCCAGCAGCTTAGCGGGGGTCACAGATACGCAGTATTTT | CASSLAGVTDTQYF
13 | TRBD2 | - | TRBJ2-5 | TRBV12-5 | TGTGCTAGTGGTTTTGGGGGAGGGGAGACCCAGTACTTC | CASGFGGGETQYF
15 | TRBD2 | - | TRBJ2-7 | TRBV28 | TGTGCCAGCAGCACGGGGGGGGCGCGGGCCTACGAGCAGTACTTC | CASSTGGARAYEQYF
14 | - | - | TRBJ2-1 | TRBV6-6 | TGTGCCAGCAGTATCCTCGGGACTCTCAATGAGCAGTTCTTC | CASSILGTLNEQFF
17 | TRBD2 | - | TRBJ2-1 | TRBV5-1 | TGCGCCAGCAGCCCCTTACTTAGCGGGAGCTCCTACAATGAGCAGTTCTTC | CASSPLLSGSSYNEQFF
15 | TRBD1 | - | TRBJ1-1 | TRBV7-9 | TGTGCCAGCAGCTATAGGGGGACAGGGCTCACTGAAGCTTTCTTT | CASSYRGTGLTEAFF
15 | - | - | TRBJ1-1 | TRBV28 | TGTGCCAGCAGTTTATGGACAGCGGAGAACACTGAAGCTTTCTTT | CASSLWTAENTEAFF